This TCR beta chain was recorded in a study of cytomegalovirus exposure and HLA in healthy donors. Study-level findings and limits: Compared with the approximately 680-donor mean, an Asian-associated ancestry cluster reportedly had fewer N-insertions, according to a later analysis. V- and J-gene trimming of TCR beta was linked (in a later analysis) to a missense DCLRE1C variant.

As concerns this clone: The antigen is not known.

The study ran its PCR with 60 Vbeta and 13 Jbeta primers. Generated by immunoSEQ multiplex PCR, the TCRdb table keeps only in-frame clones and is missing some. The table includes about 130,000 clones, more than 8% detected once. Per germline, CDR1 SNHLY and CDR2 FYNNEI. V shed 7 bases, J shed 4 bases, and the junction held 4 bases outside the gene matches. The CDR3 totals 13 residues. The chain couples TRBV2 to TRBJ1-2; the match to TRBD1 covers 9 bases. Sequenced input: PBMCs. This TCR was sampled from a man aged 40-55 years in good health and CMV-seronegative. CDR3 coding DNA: TGTGCCAGCAAAGAGGACAGGGGCTATGGCTACACCTTC. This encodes CASKEDRGYGYTF.